This entry lists 31 T cell receptor beta chains sequenced from one sample in a study of radiotherapy plus CTLA-4 blockade in lung cancer listed by TCRdb under 2018. The protocol used for the library was the immunoSEQ multiplex PCR assay. The table was pulled from immuneACCESS by TCRdb, which kept in-frame rearrangements only. Such tables lose some clones; where checked, under half of the loss comes from unresolved V genes, and the rest has no known cause. The table for this sample lists about 67,000 clones; 60% to 80% of them were counted only once. 15% to 20% of the sample is in the top ten clones. This specimen consisted of peripheral blood, obtained from a patient treated with radiotherapy plus ipilimumab. The receptor set was obtained from a human donor with non-small cell lung cancer whose response to radiotherapy plus ipilimumab could not be evaluated. Some clones in this sample may be carry-over from other donors' samples.

The V gene is TRBV11-1, the J gene TRBJ2-5; a possible D gene is TRBD2 (7 bases). From germline, CDR1 is SGHAT and CDR2 FQDESV (reference sequence). This CDR3 region has 15 residues. Between the trimmed V and J ends, which lost 8 bases and 5 bases, there was a span of 21 bases. The CDR3 loop is CASGGGRDYSETQYF. Here the CDR3 DNA reads TGTGCCAGCGGGGGGGGCAGGGATTATTCGGAGACCCAGTACTTC.

V usage is TRBV5-1 and J usage is TRBJ2-3, with D perhaps matching TRBD2 (6 bases). Deletions cut 4 bases from V and 4 bases from J, with 10 bases between. Per the germline V gene, CDR1 is SGHRS and CDR2 is YFSETQ. This CDR3 has 13 residues. The CDR3 loop reads CASSPEGPDTQYF. In DNA form, the CDR3 reads TGCGCCAGCAGCCCGGAGGGCCCAGATACGCAGTATTTT.

The chain joins TRBV5-1 to TRBJ2-3, with no clear D. The CDR3 has 16 residues. From germline, CDR1 is SGHRS and CDR2 YFSETQ. Trimming removed 0 bases at V and 2 bases at J, with 13 bases between. As DNA, the CDR3 is TGCGCCAGCAGCTTGGCTGAAGAGCCCGCCACAGATACGCAGTATTTT. This sequence encodes CASSLAEEPATDTQYF. The full variable domain, with the rest looked up from reference TRBV5-1 and TRBJ2-3, is KAGVTQTPRYLIKTRGQQVTLSCSPISGHRSVSWYQQTPGQGLQFLFEYFSETQRNKGNFPGRFSGRQFSNSRSEMNVSTLELGDSALYLCASSLAEEPATDTQYFGPGTRLTVL.

The chain has TRBV5-1 and TRBJ2-2, with 8 bases aligning to TRBD1. This CDR3 is built from 16 residues. Germline CDR1 reads SGHRS; CDR2 reads YFSETQ. The junction had 6 bases not matched to a gene; V was cut back by 0 bases and J by 5 bases. CDR3 in amino acids: CASSLDRGWSTGELFF. The CDR3, as DNA: TGCGCCAGCAGCTTGGACAGGGGGTGGAGTACCGGGGAGCTGTTTTTT.

The chain has TRBV6-1 and TRBJ1-6; tentative D call: TRBD1 (5 bases). CDR1 MNHNS and CDR2 SASEGT come from the germline V gene. V was trimmed by 5 bases and J by 9 bases, leaving 17 bases between them. There are 15 residues in the CDR3. CDR3 nucleotide sequence: TGTGCCAGCAGTCAAATAGGGGTTTTCGGTTCACCCCTCCACTTT. This translates into CASSQIGVFGSPLHF.

The chain uses TRBV28 and TRBJ2-7; 7 bases agree with TRBD2. Unmatched junction bases numbered 12, after V lost 4 bases and J lost 9 bases. The CDR3 is 14 residues long. The germline gives CDR1 MDHEN, CDR2 SYDVKM. The CDR3 region is CASSSSGTTTLQYF. The CDR3 nucleotides read TGTGCCAGCAGTTCCTCCGGGACTACTACGCTGCAGTACTTC.

CDR3 DNA sequence: TGTGCCAGCAGTGAGCTTGGGACAGGGCGAATATTTTATGGCTACACCTTC. Protein product: CASSELGTGRIFYGYTF. V usage is TRBV6-1 and J usage is TRBJ1-2; TRBD1 matches 9 bases. This CDR3 has 17 amino acids. Trimming took 3 bases from V and 5 from J; bases not matched to a gene: 13. CDR1 MNHNS and CDR2 SASEGT come from the germline V gene.

The CDR3 protein is CASSMGGGLGNQPQHF. In DNA, the CDR3 is TGTGCCAGTAGTATGGGAGGTGGGCTAGGCAATCAGCCCCAGCATTTT. This rearrangement joins TRBV19 to TRBJ1-5; no clear D. Trimming took 3 bases from V and 2 from J, leaving 14 bases between them. Germline lookup yields CDR1 LNHDA and CDR2 SQIVND (reference sequence). CDR3 length: 16 amino acids. The full variable domain, completed using reference TRBV19 and TRBJ1-5, is DGGITQSPKYLFRKEGQNVTLSCEQNLNHDAMYWYRQDPGQGLRLIYYSQIVNDFQKGDIAEGYSVSREKKESFPLTVTSAQKNPTAFYLCASSMGGGLGNQPQHFGDGTRLSIL.

As DNA, the CDR3 is TGTGCCAGCAGTTACCTTGGGACAGAAGGTGAAGCTTTCTTT. It codes for CASSYLGTEGEAFF. The chain combines TRBV6-5 with TRBJ1-1; 7 bases are a match to TRBD1. From germline, CDR1 is MNHEY and CDR2 SVGAGI. Germline trimming cut 2 bases from V and 7 bases from J; bases unmatched to any gene: 7. The CDR3 is made up of 14 amino acids.

The rearrangement links TRBV10-3 to TRBJ2-7; D perhaps matches TRBD2 (5 bases). V gave up 1 base and J gave up 7 bases, with 20 bases separating them. The V gene's germline CDR1 is ENHRY and CDR2 SYGVKD. CDR3 size: 16 residues. CDR3 in amino acids: CAISELITGDPMEQYF. CDR3 sequence (DNA): TGTGCCATCAGTGAGTTAATCACCGGGGATCCCATGGAGCAGTACTTC.

This chain links TRBV7-9 with TRBJ2-2; TRBD1 agrees at 11 bases. The V segment lost 8 bases and the J segment 7 bases; nucleotides outside the gene matches: 3. CDR1 is SEHNR and CDR2 is FQNEAQ in the germline V gene (reference sequence). This CDR3 is built from 13 residues. The CDR3 sequence is CASGTGGIGELFF. CDR3 DNA: TGTGCCAGCGGGACAGGGGGTATCGGGGAGCTGTTTTTT.

This clone occurred once. The rearrangement uses TRBV28 and TRBJ1-4; 7 nucleotides match TRBD1. V shed 5 bases, J shed 15 bases, and the junction held 12 bases outside the gene matches. CDR1 is MDHEN and CDR2 is SYDVKM in the germline V gene. This CDR3 region has 13 residues. CDR3 in amino acids: CASSAPRGPQMFF. CDR3 DNA sequence: TGTGCCAGCAGTGCCCCGAGGGGGCCCCAGATGTTTTTT.

This chain connects TRBV5-1 to TRBJ1-5, with a weak D call TRBD1 (6 bases). V lost 2 bases to trimming and J lost 2 bases, with 14 bases between them. CDR3 length equals 16 residues. The V gene's germline CDR1 is SGHRS and CDR2 YFSETQ. The CDR3 DNA reads as TGCGCCAGCAGCTTCGAGGCAGGGGCCGGCAATCAGCCCCAGCATTTT. Translating it yields CASSFEAGAGNQPQHF.

The V call is TRBV5-1, the J call TRBJ2-5; D perhaps matches TRBD1 (6 bases). Germline CDR1 reads SGHRS; CDR2 reads YFSETQ. V was clipped by 2 bases and J by 1 base, with 9 bases between them. CDR3 length: 14 amino acids. This chain's CDR3 is CASSLRDIQETQYF. The CDR3 DNA is TGCGCCAGCAGCTTAAGGGACATCCAAGAGACCCAGTACTTC.

The chain is built from TRBV7-2 and TRBJ1-3, with D possibly TRBD1 on 5 matching bases. The CDR3 totals 17 residues. CDR1 and CDR2 (germline): SGHTA, FQGNSA. Trimming left V 6 bases short and J 1 base short, with 19 bases between. The CDR3 nucleotides are TGTGCCAGCAGTTCCGACGCGGGGGGGAGATCTGGAAACACCATATATTTT. Protein: CASSSDAGGRSGNTIYF.

The chain combines TRBV28 with TRBJ2-1; unclear D gene. From germline, CDR1 is MDHEN and CDR2 SYDVKM. The CDR3 runs 14 residues. Trimming shortened V by 3 bases and J by 0 bases, and 6 bases separated the two germline ends. The CDR3 loop reads CASSFPGSYNEQFF. The CDR3, as DNA: TGTGCCAGCAGTTTTCCAGGCTCCTACAATGAGCAGTTCTTC.

This clone appeared a single time. The chain links TRBV7-2 to TRBJ2-7; 8 bases fit TRBD2. The CDR3 runs 16 residues. The ends lost 1 base at V and 6 bases at J; junction bases unmatched: 11. The germline gives CDR1 SGHTA, CDR2 FQGNSA. The CDR3 loop reads CASSLGAGTSLAEQYF. DNA for the CDR3: TGTGCCAGCAGCTTAGGGGCCGGGACTAGTCTCGCCGAGCAGTACTTC.

The rearrangement links TRBV7-9 to TRBJ2-3; 7 nucleotides align to TRBD2. Germline CDR1 reads SEHNR; CDR2 reads FQNEAQ (reference sequence). Losses at the gene ends were 5 bases for V and 0 bases for J; bases not matched to a gene: 5. The CDR3 is 15 residues long. CDR3 nucleotide sequence: TGTGCCAGCAGCGCCTGGGGAGGGAGCACAGATACGCAGTATTTT. Residues: CASSAWGGSTDTQYF.

The rearrangement uses TRBV6-6 and TRBJ1-1, with a weak D call TRBD1 (6 bases). There are 14 residues in the CDR3. Germline CDR1 is MNHNY and CDR2 is SVGAGI (reference sequence). Trimming removed 1 base at V and 1 base at J, with 7 bases between. The CDR3 reads CASSYLGGNTEAFF. The CDR3 DNA is TGTGCCAGCAGTTACTTAGGGGGGAACACTGAAGCTTTCTTT.

The V call is TRBV5-4, the J call TRBJ2-7, with 9 bases matching TRBD2. Germline V gene data show CDR1 as SGHNT and CDR2 as YYREEE (reference sequence). Losses at the gene ends were 0 bases for V and 3 bases for J; bases not matched to a gene: 7. The CDR3 contains 16 residues. The CDR3 reads CASSLAPSGGYYEQYF. DNA for the CDR3: TGTGCCAGCAGCTTGGCCCCCAGCGGGGGGTACTACGAGCAGTACTTC.

V usage is TRBV5-1 and J usage is TRBJ2-5; TRBD2 matches 10 bases. CDR3 length equals 14 residues. Per germline, CDR1 SGHRS and CDR2 YFSETQ. J lost 2 bases, V lost 2 bases, and 0 bases had no gene match. The CDR3 sequence: CASSLLAGQETQYF. The CDR3 coding sequence is TGCGCCAGCAGCTTACTAGCGGGGCAAGAGACCCAGTACTTC.

The chain uses TRBV7-9 and TRBJ1-6; D unclear. CDR1 and CDR2 (germline): SEHNR, FQNEAQ (reference sequence). The CDR3 is made up of 14 amino acids. V was cut by 1 base and J by 7 bases, with 8 bases left in between. The CDR3 DNA reads TGTGCCAGCAGCTTAGGGGCAGCAAATTCACCCCTCCACTTT. Residues: CASSLGAANSPLHF. The full variable domain, with the rest looked up from reference TRBV7-9 and TRBJ1-6, is DTGVSQNPRHKITKRGQNVTFRCDPISEHNRLYWYRQTLGQGPEFLTYFQNEAQLEKSRLLSDRFSAERPKGSFSTLEIQRTEQGDSAMYLCASSLGAANSPLHFGNGTRLTVT.

This chain connects TRBV19 to TRBJ1-5, with D tentatively TRBD1 (6 bases). Germline V gene lookup returns CDR1 LNHDA and CDR2 SQIVND (reference sequence). CDR3 length equals 15 residues. Trimming left V 7 bases short and J 2 bases short, with 15 bases between. The CDR3 is CASKRGGGGNQPQHF. For the CDR3, the DNA is TGTGCCAGTAAGAGGGGGGGCGGGGGCAATCAGCCCCAGCATTTT.

V usage is TRBV5-6 and J usage is TRBJ1-2, with TRBD1 as a possible D gene (6 bases). Trimming removed 0 bases from V and 6 bases from J, with 6 bases in between. Germline CDR1 SGHDT, CDR2 YYEEEE. The CDR3 is 12 amino acids. The CDR3 spells CASSLGTDGYTF. CDR3 coding DNA: TGTGCCAGCAGCTTGGGGACAGATGGCTACACCTTC.

The DNA for the CDR3 is TGTGCCAGTCGACAGGGGGGATTTGAAAAACTGTTTTTT. It yields the protein CASRQGGFEKLFF. This chain connects TRBV27 to TRBJ1-4, with 9 nucleotides matching TRBD1. V shed 9 bases and J 7 bases; nucleotides not matched to a gene: 6. The CDR3 contains 13 residues. Germline assignment: CDR1 MNHEY and CDR2 SMNVEV (reference sequence).

This clone was counted once. This chain uses TRBV19 with TRBJ1-1; D possibly corresponds to TRBD1 (6 bases). CDR1 LNHDA and CDR2 SQIVND come from the germline V gene (reference sequence). The V end was cut by 6 bases, the J end by 7 bases, with 18 bases between. This CDR3 has 14 residues. This CDR3 is CASSPPGVAGEAFF. The CDR3 DNA sequence: TGTGCCAGTAGCCCCCCAGGGGTTGCGGGTGAAGCTTTCTTT. The whole variable domain, remainder taken from reference TRBV19 and TRBJ1-1, is DGGITQSPKYLFRKEGQNVTLSCEQNLNHDAMYWYRQDPGQGLRLIYYSQIVNDFQKGDIAEGYSVSREKKESFPLTVTSAQKNPTAFYLCASSPPGVAGEAFFGQGTRLTVV.

The CDR3 is CSAPRGDTQYF. CDR3 nucleotides: TGCAGTGCTCCCCGCGGAGATACGCAGTATTTT. The V and J genes are TRBV20-1 and TRBJ2-3; D remains unclear. Germline CDR1 reads DFQATT; CDR2 reads SNEGSKA (reference sequence). There are 11 residues in the CDR3. Trimming left V 5 bases short and J 5 bases short, with 8 bases between.

The chain links TRBV28 to TRBJ1-5, with 7 bases identical to TRBD1. The CDR3 contains 10 residues. The germline CDR1 and CDR2 sequences are MDHEN and SYDVKM. The trim removed 10 bases at V and 7 bases at J, leaving 1 base unmatched. CDR3 sequence reads: CATDRQPQHF. The CDR3 nucleotides are TGTGCCACGGACAGGCAGCCCCAGCATTTT.

The gene calls are TRBV19 and TRBJ1-6; D unresolved. The CDR3 is made up of 16 amino acids. The germline V gene has CDR1 LNHDA and CDR2 SQIVND (reference sequence). Trimming shortened V by 3 bases and J by 7 bases, and 16 bases separated the two germline ends. The CDR3 is CASSIGGALRNSPLHF. The CDR3 nucleotides are TGTGCCAGTAGTATTGGAGGCGCACTCCGAAATTCACCCCTCCACTTT.

This sequence joins TRBV7-2 and TRBJ2-2; 10 nucleotides match TRBD1. CDR1 and CDR2 (germline): SGHTA, FQGNSA. The CDR3 sequence is 16 residues long. V was pared by 2 bases and J by 8 bases, with 8 bases of the junction left unmatched. Here the CDR3 DNA reads TGTGCCAGCAGCTTAATGGGACAGGGGTATTTGGGGGAGCTGTTTTTT. It encodes CASSLMGQGYLGELFF.

The chain employs TRBV6-6 and TRBJ1-1, with D hard to call. CDR1 is MNHNY, CDR2 SVGAGI, per germline (reference sequence). Trimming took 2 bases from V and 3 from J, leaving 7 bases between them. There are 13 residues in the CDR3. CDR3 amino acids: CASSYERDTEAFF. In DNA, the CDR3 is TGTGCCAGCAGTTACGAGCGGGACACTGAAGCTTTCTTT.